The clone carrying this T cell receptor (beta chain) was seen ten or more times. The CDR3 spans 15 residues. The germline V gene encodes CDR1 LGHDT and CDR2 YNNKEL (reference sequence). V lost 3 bases to trimming and J lost 7 bases, with 19 bases between them. The data belong to a study of spatial heterogeneity in lung cancer. Described time point: sample taken at primary tumor resection. Whole RNA came from tumor, nontumor lung or frozen PBMC and was sequenced without being sorted. Every TCR cDNA molecule bore a unique molecular identifier. One entry per CDR3 protein results from TCRdb running MiXCR on the 5' RACE reads. The sample consists of 39,000 or so distinct CDR3 sequences, around 3.1% of them appearing once.

The chain employs TRBV3-1 and TRBJ2-7; possibly TRBD2 for D (5 bases). The clonotype originates from a male donor with early-stage non-small cell lung cancer. The specimen comprised normal lung tissue next to the tumor, sampled at surgery. CDR3 amino acids: CASSQRWTPLGEQYF. CDR3 DNA sequence: TGTGCCAGCAGCCAGAGATGGACTCCACTTGGAGAGCAGTACTTC.